This TCR beta chain came from a study of T cell repertoires in cytomegalovirus infection. TCRdb fed the reads into MiXCR, producing one record per CDR3 protein. Of approximately 100,000 distinct CDR3 sequences in the sample, 20% to 30% were seen once. The CDR3 has 15 residues. Trimming took 0 bases from V and 3 from J, leaving 15 bases between them. Germline CDR1 and CDR2: DFQATT and SNEGSKA (reference sequence). The chain carries TRBV20-1 and TRBJ2-7; a possible D gene is TRBD2 (6 bases). The sequenced sample consisted of CD8+ T cells from PBMCs. This clonotype was obtained from a human donor in good health (CMV status not recorded). Some clones in this sample may be carry-over from other donors' samples. CDR3 bases: TGCAGTGCTAGAGATCATAAGGCGGGGCTCTACGAGCAGTACTTC. Protein product: CSARDHKAGLYEQYF.